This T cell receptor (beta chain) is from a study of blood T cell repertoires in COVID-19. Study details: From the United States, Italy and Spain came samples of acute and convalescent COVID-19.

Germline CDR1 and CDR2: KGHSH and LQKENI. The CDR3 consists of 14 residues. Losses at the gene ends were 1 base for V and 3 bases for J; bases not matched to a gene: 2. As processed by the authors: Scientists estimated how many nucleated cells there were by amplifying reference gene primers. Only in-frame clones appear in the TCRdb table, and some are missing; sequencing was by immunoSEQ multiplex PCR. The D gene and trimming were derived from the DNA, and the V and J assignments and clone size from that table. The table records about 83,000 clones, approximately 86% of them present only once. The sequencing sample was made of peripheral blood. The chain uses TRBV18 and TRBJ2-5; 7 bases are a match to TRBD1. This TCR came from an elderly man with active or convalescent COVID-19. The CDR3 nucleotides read TGTGCCAGCTCACCACTGGGGACAGAAGAGACCCAGTACTTC. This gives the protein CASSPLGTEETQYF.